Sequencing of this T cell receptor (beta chain) was carried out in a study of blood T cell repertoires in COVID-19. Study details: COVID-19 samples collected from the United States, Italy and Spain covered acute and convalescent phases. PBMCs, B-cell-depleted T cells, or T cells provided the cDNA or gDNA that made up the material.

Methods used by the authors: Using reference gene primer amplification, nucleated cell counts were estimated. Sequencing was performed with immunoSEQ multiplex PCR; in TCRdb, only in-frame clones are kept and a portion is missing. V, J and clone size are those of that table, while D and trimming were read from the DNA. The sample lists 80,000 or so clones, roughly 78% seen once, with around 9.3% in the top ten. The origin of this receptor is a man in his fifties or sixties with acute or convalescent COVID-19. Material for sequencing was peripheral blood.

The CDR3 sequence is CASSQDLRRTGVLIGYTF. Written as DNA, the CDR3 is TGTGCCAGCAGCCAAGATTTGAGAAGGACAGGGGTCCTTATTGGCTACACCTTC. The genes are TRBV4-2 and TRBJ1-2, with 9 bases identical to TRBD1. CDR1 is LGHNA, CDR2 YNFKEQ, per germline. V dropped 0 bases and J dropped 7; count of bases not matched to a gene: 15. The CDR3 contains 18 residues.